Here is one T cell receptor (beta chain) with its context. Its target is not known. Measured with immunoSEQ multiplex PCR; TCRdb has only the in-frame clones, and not every one. The repertoire has some 190,000 clones, 92% of them found once; the top ten carry around 2%. These data belong to a study of T cell responses to AZD1222 COVID-19 vaccine. Whole-study results and caveats: Nearly half of the spike-specific TCRs reportedly recognize variant regions that carry no mutations. In a largely white British group with more females than males, clonal diversity was possibly underestimated. Repertoires in all cases were sampled only once the peak T cell response had passed.

The material was peripheral blood, obtained 28 days after the second AZD1222 dose. This TCR derives from an adult who received the AZD1222 COVID-19 vaccine.

CDR3 in DNA: TGTGCCAGCAGCCCCGGGACTAGCGGGAGGGAAGAGACCCAGTACTTC. Translated, it gives CASSPGTSGREETQYF. The rearrangement uses TRBV7-9 and TRBJ2-5, with TRBD2 matching 16 bases. The CDR3 spans 16 residues. From germline, CDR1 is SEHNR and CDR2 FQNEAQ (reference sequence). V shed 5 bases, J shed 3 bases, and the junction held 3 bases outside the gene matches.